The 13 T cell receptor beta chains below were found in one sample sequenced in a study of blood T cells in healthy people across ages. Combining a sample-barcoded 5' primer with a J-beta primer mix, a second PCR ran for 7 to 11 cycles. TCRdb passed the 5' RACE reads through MiXCR, listing each CDR3 protein once. The sample lists roughly 2 million distinct CDR3 sequences; roughly 49% were seen once. Source material: blood. These receptors all stem from a woman aged 40 to 50 in good health.

The chain uses TRBV27 and TRBJ1-2; TRBD1 is a possible D gene (5 bases). The CDR3 is 16 residues long. From germline, CDR1 is MNHEY and CDR2 SMNVEV (reference sequence). Trimming removed 3 bases at V and 4 bases at J, with 18 bases between. CDR3 coding DNA: TGTGCCAGCAGTTTGGGGTCAGCAGGGATTCGCTATGGCTACACCTTC. Protein: CASSLGSAGIRYGYTF.

The chain joins TRBV9 to TRBJ2-4; D is uncertain. The DNA end favors TRBJ2-5, so the J call may be wrong. CDR3 size: 15 residues. Germline-derived CDR1 and CDR2 are SGDLS and YYNGEE. The CDR3 DNA reads as TGTGCCAGCAGCGTAGCGGTTGCGAGGAGAGAGACCCAGTACTTC. Amino acids: CASSVAVARRETQYF.

The chain couples TRBV28 to TRBJ2-1; D perhaps matches TRBD2 (5 bases). Between the trimmed V and J ends, which lost 6 bases and 7 bases, there was a span of 13 bases. The CDR3 is made up of 13 amino acids. Germline V gene data show CDR1 as MDHEN and CDR2 as SYDVKM. This CDR3 is CASSNLRGNEQFF. The CDR3 DNA follows: TGTGCCAGCAGCAACCTTCGGGGAAATGAGCAGTTCTTC.

The chain combines TRBV4-2 with TRBJ2-1; 7 bases fit TRBD1. Germline assignment: CDR1 LGHNA and CDR2 YNFKEQ. This CDR3 contains 16 residues. Losses at the gene ends were 4 bases for V and 4 bases for J; bases not matched to a gene: 10. The CDR3 here is CASSPPDRAPYNEQFF. The CDR3 nucleotides read TGTGCCAGCAGCCCTCCAGACAGGGCGCCATACAATGAGCAGTTCTTC.

The rearrangement joins TRBV2 to TRBJ1-2, with D perhaps TRBD1 (5 bases). Germline V gene data show CDR1 as SNHLY and CDR2 as FYNNEI. The V end was cut by 6 bases, the J end by 2 bases, with 13 bases between. This CDR3 region has 14 residues. The CDR3 region is CASSWGRTNYGYTF. As DNA, the CDR3 is TGTGCCAGCAGCTGGGGCAGGACAAACTATGGCTACACCTTC.

J is TRBJ2-4 and V is TRBV2; D could derive from TRBD1 or TRBD2 (6 bases each). The CDR3 is made up of 13 amino acids. The V gene lost 7 bases and the J gene lost 9 bases, with 16 bases spanning the gap. Germline CDR1 SNHLY, CDR2 FYNNEI. This CDR3 is CASITDEGGIQYF. CDR3 DNA sequence: TGTGCCAGCATCACGGACGAGGGGGGCATTCAGTACTTC. Combining the CDR3 with reference TRBV2 and TRBJ2-4 gives the whole variable domain EPEVTQTPSHQVTQMGQEVILRCVPISNHLYFYWYRQILGQKVEFLVSFYNNEISEKSEIFDDQFSVERPDGSNFTLKIRSTKLEDSAMYFCASITDEGGIQYFGAGTRLSVL.

The chain employs TRBV6-2 or TRBV6-3 and TRBJ2-6; D gene ambiguous. This CDR3 contains 16 residues. V dropped 2 bases and J dropped 0 bases, with 8 bases sitting between them. CDR1 and CDR2 (germline): MNHEY, SVGEGT. CDR3 protein: CASSYNMVSGANVLTF. DNA for the CDR3: TGTGCCAGCAGTTACAACATGGTCTCTGGGGCCAACGTCCTGACTTTC.

There are many counts of this clonotype. The chain carries TRBV6-1 and TRBJ2-3; D gene unclear. Trimming took 3 bases from V and 3 from J, leaving 7 bases between them. There are 13 residues in the CDR3. Germline V CDR1 and CDR2: MNHNS, SASEGT. Here the CDR3 reads CASSEARTDTQYF. The CDR3 DNA reads TGTGCCAGCAGTGAGGCAAGAACAGATACGCAGTATTTT.

The V and J genes are TRBV7-2 and TRBJ2-7; 8 bases map to TRBD2. V was pared by 3 bases and J by 3 bases, with 10 bases of the junction left unmatched. CDR3 size: 16 residues. Germline V gene lookup returns CDR1 SGHTA and CDR2 FQGNSA. The CDR3 spells CASSFLDPGRDYEQYF. As DNA, the CDR3 is TGTGCCAGCAGCTTTCTGGACCCCGGGAGGGACTACGAGCAGTACTTC.

This clonotype has a handful of counts. The chain links TRBV29-1 to TRBJ2-7; 9 bases map to TRBD1. Germline V gene data show CDR1 as SQVTM and CDR2 as ANQGSEA. The CDR3 runs to 12 residues. J was trimmed by 6 bases and V by 6 bases; bases with no gene match: 6. CDR3 coding DNA: TGCAGCGTCTGGACAGGGGAGGGCGAGCAGTACTTC. It specifies CSVWTGEGEQYF.

This clonotype has only a few counts. This chain joins TRBV6-5 and TRBJ2-7, with 10 positions matching TRBD1. J was trimmed by 3 bases and V by 7 bases; bases with no gene match: 6. Germline CDR1 is MNHEY and CDR2 is SVGAGI. This CDR3 region has 14 residues. CDR3 DNA: TGTGCCAGCACCTGGAGGACAGGGGGCTACGAGCAGTACTTC. It encodes CASTWRTGGYEQYF.

This clonotype has only one observation. The rearrangement uses TRBV4-2 and TRBJ1-4; D is unclear. The V gene's germline CDR1 is LGHNA and CDR2 YNFKEQ. CDR3 length: 13 amino acids. V dropped 1 base and J dropped 7 bases, with 7 bases sitting between them. This chain's CDR3 is CASSQALIEKLFF. The CDR3 DNA is TGTGCCAGCAGCCAAGCCCTCATTGAAAAACTGTTTTTT.

This clonotype was observed a few times. V gene TRBV20-1 combines with J gene TRBJ2-4, with D possibly being TRBD1 (5 bases). In germline, CDR1 is DFQATT, CDR2 SNEGSKA (reference sequence). This CDR3 has 15 amino acids. The ends were cut back, 6 bases at V and 1 base at J, with 16 bases in the middle. The DNA of the CDR3 is TGCAGTGCCATACGGTCAGGGCTGGCCAAAAACATTCAGTACTTC. Amino acids: CSAIRSGLAKNIQYF.